These 7 T cell receptor beta chains were all obtained from the same sample, sequenced in a study of T cells in tuberculosis. Some clones are missing from TCRdb's copy, which holds only in-frame ones; the method was immunoSEQ multiplex PCR. The sample contains 20,000 to 25,000 clones, about 85% of which appear only once. Time point here: new active TB diagnosis, blood taken before or within 7 days of starting treatment. The material was PBMCs, obtained at tuberculosis diagnosis. Every receptor here comes from an adult with tuberculosis.

The rearrangement links TRBV6-6 to TRBJ1-1, with TRBD1 matching 9 bases. Trimming took 5 bases from V and 4 from J; bases not matched to a gene: 5. The CDR3 has 14 amino acids. Germline CDR1 is MNHNY and CDR2 is SVGAGI (reference sequence). This CDR3 reads CASSTDRGGTEAFF. The CDR3 DNA reads as TGTGCCAGCAGTACGGACAGGGGCGGCACTGAAGCTTTCTTT.

This clone was seen a few times. V usage is TRBV5-1 and J usage is TRBJ1-1; D may be TRBD1 (5 bases). Looked up from germline, CDR1 is SGHRS and CDR2 is YFSETQ. CDR3 length equals 13 residues. V was trimmed by 4 bases and J by 1 base, leaving 8 bases between them. In DNA form, the CDR3 reads TGCGCCAGCAGCCAGGGAGGGAACACTGAAGCTTTCTTT. Translated, it gives CASSQGGNTEAFF.

The chain joins TRBV6-1 to TRBJ2-2; D possibly corresponds to TRBD1 (5 bases). Germline V lookup: CDR1 MNHNS, CDR2 SASEGT. V lost 3 bases and J lost 0, with 11 bases in between. The CDR3 totals 16 residues. CDR3 residues: CASSEDDSANTGELFF. Here the CDR3 DNA reads TGTGCCAGCAGTGAGGACGACAGCGCGAACACCGGGGAGCTGTTTTTT.

The J gene is TRBJ1-1, the V gene TRBV9, with D perhaps TRBD1 (6 bases). Trimming took 1 base from V and 5 from J, leaving 12 bases between them. Germline values: CDR1 SGDLS, CDR2 YYNGEE. This CDR3 comprises 14 residues. The CDR3, as DNA: TGTGCCAGCAGCGTAACAGGGAAAGGAACTGAAGCTTTCTTT. Its protein is CASSVTGKGTEAFF. Drawing the rest from reference TRBV9 and TRBJ1-1, the complete variable domain is DSGVTQTPKHLITATGQRVTLRCSPRSGDLSVYWYQQSLDQGLQFLIQYYNGEERAKGNILERFSAQQFPDLHSELNLSSLELGDSALYFCASSVTGKGTEAFFGQGTRLTVV.

The rearrangement joins TRBV10-3 to TRBJ2-1; the D gene is possibly TRBD2 (6 bases). CDR1 ENHRY and CDR2 SYGVKD come from the germline V gene. This CDR3 spans 13 amino acids. V was clipped by 8 bases and J by 7 bases, with 15 bases between them. CDR3 sequence reads: CAIGLQLGNEQFF. The CDR3 DNA reads TGTGCCATCGGACTACAACTGGGGAATGAGCAGTTCTTC.

The chain recombines TRBV30 with TRBJ2-1; possibly TRBD2 for D (6 bases). In germline, CDR1 is GTSNPN, CDR2 SVGIG (reference sequence). This CDR3 is built from 13 residues. Between the trimmed V and J ends, which lost 7 bases and 0 bases, there was a span of 10 bases. The CDR3 sequence: CAYSSDSYNEQFF. CDR3 coding DNA: TGTGCCTACTCTAGCGACTCCTACAATGAGCAGTTCTTC.

The genes are TRBV4-3 and TRBJ2-3; D perhaps matches TRBD2 (5 bases). CDR3 size: 16 residues. The V end lost 0 bases, the J end lost 6 bases, and 16 bases lay between the germline ends. From germline, CDR1 is LGHNA and CDR2 YSLEER. The CDR3 DNA sequence: TGCGCCAGCAGCCAAGATTCAATGGAGGACTTGGATACGCAGTATTTT. Translation gives CASSQDSMEDLDTQYF.